This note documents a single T cell receptor beta chain sequence. This specimen comes from a study of shared T cell receptors in the human thymus. Method: immunoSEQ multiplex PCR; TCRdb's copy keeps in-frame clones and lacks some. The repertoire holds some 640,000 clones, around 87% seen once, with roughly 0.0086% in the top ten. The V and J ends lost 4 bases and 1 base respectively, with 10 bases between them. Germline lookup yields CDR1 MNHNS and CDR2 SASEGT. The CDR3 runs to 14 residues. The sample was also reused in another study, on human thymus T cells.

The clonotype comes from a boy under two years old with a congenital heart defect. The specimen was thymocytes. The gene calls are TRBV6-1 and TRBJ1-1, with D possibly TRBD1 on 6 matching bases. The CDR3 region has the DNA TGTGCCAGCAGTGGTAGGACAGCGAACACTGAAGCTTTCTTT. This translates into CASSGRTANTEAFF.